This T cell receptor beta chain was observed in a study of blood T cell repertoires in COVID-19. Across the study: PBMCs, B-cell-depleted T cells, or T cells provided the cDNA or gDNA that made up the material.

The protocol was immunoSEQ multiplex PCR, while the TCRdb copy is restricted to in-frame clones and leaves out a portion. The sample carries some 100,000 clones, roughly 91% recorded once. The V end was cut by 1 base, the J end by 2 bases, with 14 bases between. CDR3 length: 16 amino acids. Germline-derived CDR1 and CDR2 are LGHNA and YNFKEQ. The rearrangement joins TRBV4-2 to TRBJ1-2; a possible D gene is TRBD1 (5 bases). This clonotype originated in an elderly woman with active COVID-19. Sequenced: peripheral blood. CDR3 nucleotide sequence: TGTGCCAGCAGCCAAGTTCTGGGGCCCGAAAACTATGGCTACACCTTC. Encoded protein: CASSQVLGPENYGYTF.